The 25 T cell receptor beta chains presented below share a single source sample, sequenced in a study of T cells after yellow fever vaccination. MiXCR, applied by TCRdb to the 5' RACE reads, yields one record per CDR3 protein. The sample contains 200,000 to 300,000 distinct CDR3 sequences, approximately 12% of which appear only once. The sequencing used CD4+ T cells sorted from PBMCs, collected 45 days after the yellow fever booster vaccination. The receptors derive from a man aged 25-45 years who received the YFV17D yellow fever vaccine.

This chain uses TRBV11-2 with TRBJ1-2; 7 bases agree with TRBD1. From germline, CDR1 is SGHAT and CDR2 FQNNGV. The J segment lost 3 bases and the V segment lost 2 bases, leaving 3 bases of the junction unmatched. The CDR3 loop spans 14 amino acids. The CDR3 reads CASSLQQGYYGYTF. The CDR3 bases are TGTGCCAGCAGCTTACAACAGGGGTACTATGGCTACACCTTC.

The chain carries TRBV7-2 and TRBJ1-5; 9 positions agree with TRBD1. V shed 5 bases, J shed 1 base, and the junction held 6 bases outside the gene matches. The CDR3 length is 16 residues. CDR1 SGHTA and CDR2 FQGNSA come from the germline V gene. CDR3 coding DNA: TGTGCCAGCAGCGCCTGGGGGACAGGGAGCAATCAGCCCCAGCATTTT. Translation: CASSAWGTGSNQPQHF.

As DNA, the CDR3 is TGTGCCAGCAGCCCACAGGGAAACCAAGAGACCCAGTACTTC. Amino acid sequence: CASSPQGNQETQYF. The J gene is TRBJ2-5, the V gene TRBV5-5; tentative D call: TRBD1 (6 bases). CDR1 SGHKS and CDR2 YYEKEE come from the germline V gene (reference sequence). This CDR3 is built from 14 residues. V gave up 4 bases and J gave up 0 bases, with 10 bases separating them.

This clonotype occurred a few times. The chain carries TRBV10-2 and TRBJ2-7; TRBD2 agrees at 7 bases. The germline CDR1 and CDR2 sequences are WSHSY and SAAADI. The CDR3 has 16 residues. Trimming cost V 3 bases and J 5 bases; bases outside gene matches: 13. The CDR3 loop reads CASSDYAGVIENEQYF. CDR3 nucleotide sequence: TGCGCCAGCAGTGACTATGCGGGAGTCATTGAGAACGAGCAGTACTTC.

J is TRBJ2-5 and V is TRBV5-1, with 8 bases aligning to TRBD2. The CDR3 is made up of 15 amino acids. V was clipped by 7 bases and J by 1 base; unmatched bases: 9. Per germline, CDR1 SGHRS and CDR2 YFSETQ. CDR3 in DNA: TGCGCCAGCGAAAGGGTAGCGGGATCCCAAGAGACCCAGTACTTC. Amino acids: CASERVAGSQETQYF.

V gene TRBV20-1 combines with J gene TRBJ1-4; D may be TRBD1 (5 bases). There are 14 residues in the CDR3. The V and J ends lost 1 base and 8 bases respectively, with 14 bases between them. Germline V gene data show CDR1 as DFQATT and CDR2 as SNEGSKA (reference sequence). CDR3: CSARAWGVTEKLFF. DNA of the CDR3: TGCAGTGCTAGAGCGTGGGGGGTCACGGAAAAACTGTTTTTT.

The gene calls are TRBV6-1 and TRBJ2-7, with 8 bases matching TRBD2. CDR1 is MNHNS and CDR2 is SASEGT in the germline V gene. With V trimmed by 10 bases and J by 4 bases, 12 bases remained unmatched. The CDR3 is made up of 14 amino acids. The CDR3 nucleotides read TGTGCCATCACGCGGGGAACTAGCGGATACGAGCAGTACTTC. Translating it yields CAITRGTSGYEQYF.

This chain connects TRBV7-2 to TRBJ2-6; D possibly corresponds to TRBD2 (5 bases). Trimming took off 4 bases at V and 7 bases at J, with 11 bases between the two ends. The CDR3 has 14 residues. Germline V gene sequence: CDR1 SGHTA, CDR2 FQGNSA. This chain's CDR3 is CASSSSREANVLTF. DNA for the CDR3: TGTGCCAGCAGCTCTAGTCGGGAAGCCAACGTCCTGACTTTC.

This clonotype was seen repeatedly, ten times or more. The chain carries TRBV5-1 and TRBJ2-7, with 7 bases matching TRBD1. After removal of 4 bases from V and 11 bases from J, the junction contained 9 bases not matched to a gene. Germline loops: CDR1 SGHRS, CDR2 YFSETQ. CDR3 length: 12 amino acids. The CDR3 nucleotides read TGCGCCAGCAGCGCCGAGGGGACAGCGGAGTACTTC. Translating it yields CASSAEGTAEYF.

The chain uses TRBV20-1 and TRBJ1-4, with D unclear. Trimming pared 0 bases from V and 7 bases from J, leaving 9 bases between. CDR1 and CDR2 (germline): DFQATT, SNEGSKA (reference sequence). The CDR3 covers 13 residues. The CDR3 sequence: CSAREGGREKLFF. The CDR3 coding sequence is TGCAGTGCTAGAGAGGGAGGGCGTGAAAAACTGTTTTTT.

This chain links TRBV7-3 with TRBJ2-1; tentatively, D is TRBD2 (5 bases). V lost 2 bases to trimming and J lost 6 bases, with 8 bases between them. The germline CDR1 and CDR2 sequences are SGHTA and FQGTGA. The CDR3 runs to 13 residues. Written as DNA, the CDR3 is TGTGCCAGCAGCTTACTAGCTTCCAATGAGCAGTTCTTC. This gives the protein CASSLLASNEQFF.

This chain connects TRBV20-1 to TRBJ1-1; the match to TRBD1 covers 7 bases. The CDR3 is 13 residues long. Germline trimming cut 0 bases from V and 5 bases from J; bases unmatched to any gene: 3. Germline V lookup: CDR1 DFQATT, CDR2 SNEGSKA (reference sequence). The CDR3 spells CSARDQGGTEAFF. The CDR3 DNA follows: TGCAGTGCTAGAGACCAGGGGGGTACTGAAGCTTTCTTT.

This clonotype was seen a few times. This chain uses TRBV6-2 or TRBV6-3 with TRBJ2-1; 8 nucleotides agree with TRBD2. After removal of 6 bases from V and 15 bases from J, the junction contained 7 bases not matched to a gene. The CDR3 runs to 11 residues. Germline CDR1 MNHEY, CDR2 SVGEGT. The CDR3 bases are TGTGCCAGCAGCAATGGACTAGCCGCGTTCTTC. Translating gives CASSNGLAAFF.

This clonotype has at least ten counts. The CDR3 reads CASSMGEGTGELFF. As DNA, the CDR3 is TGTGCCAGCAGTATGGGAGAGGGCACCGGGGAGCTGTTTTTT. The chain carries TRBV7-3 and TRBJ2-2; D may be TRBD2 (5 bases). This CDR3 is 14 amino acids long. Germline CDR1 and CDR2: SGHTA and FQGTGA. Trimming left V 6 bases short and J 4 bases short, with 12 bases between.

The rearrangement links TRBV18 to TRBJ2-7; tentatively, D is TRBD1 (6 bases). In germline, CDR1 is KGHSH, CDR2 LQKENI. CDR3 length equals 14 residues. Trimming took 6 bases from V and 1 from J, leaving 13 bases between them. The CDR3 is CASSVGTISYEQYF. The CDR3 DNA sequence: TGTGCCAGCTCCGTCGGGACAATTTCCTACGAGCAGTACTTC.

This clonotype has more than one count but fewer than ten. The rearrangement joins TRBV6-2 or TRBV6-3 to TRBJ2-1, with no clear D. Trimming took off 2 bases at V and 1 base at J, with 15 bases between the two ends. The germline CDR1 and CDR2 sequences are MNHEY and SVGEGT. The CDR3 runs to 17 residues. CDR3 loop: CASSYPQGTESYNEQFF. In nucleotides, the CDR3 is TGTGCCAGCAGTTACCCTCAAGGAACGGAGTCCTACAATGAGCAGTTCTTC.

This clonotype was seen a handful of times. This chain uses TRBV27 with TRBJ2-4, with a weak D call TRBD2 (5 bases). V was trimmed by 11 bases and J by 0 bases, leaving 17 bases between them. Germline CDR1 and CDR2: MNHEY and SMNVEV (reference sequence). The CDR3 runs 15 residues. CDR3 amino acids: CAVTRDLLAKNIQYF. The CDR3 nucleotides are TGTGCCGTTACCCGGGATCTCCTAGCCAAAAACATTCAGTACTTC.

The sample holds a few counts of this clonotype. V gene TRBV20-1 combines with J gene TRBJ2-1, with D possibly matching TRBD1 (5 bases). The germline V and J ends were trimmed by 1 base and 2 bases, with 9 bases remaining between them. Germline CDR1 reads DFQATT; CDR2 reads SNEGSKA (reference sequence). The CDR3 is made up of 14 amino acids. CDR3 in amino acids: CSARVGRTYNEQFF. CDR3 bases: TGCAGTGCTAGAGTGGGGCGAACCTACAATGAGCAGTTCTTC.

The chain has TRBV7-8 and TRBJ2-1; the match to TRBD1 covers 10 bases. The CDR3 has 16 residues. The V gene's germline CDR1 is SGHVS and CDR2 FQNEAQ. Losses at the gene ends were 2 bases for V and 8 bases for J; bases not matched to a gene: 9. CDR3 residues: CASSLKLGQGRDEQFF. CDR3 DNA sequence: TGTGCCAGCAGCTTAAAGTTGGGACAGGGGCGCGATGAGCAGTTCTTC.

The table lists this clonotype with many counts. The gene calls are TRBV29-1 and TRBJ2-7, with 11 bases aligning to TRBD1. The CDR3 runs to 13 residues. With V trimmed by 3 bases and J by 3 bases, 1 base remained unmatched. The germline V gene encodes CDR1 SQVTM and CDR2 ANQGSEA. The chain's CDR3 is CSVDGTGGYEQYF. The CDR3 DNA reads TGCAGCGTTGACGGGACAGGGGGCTACGAGCAGTACTTC.

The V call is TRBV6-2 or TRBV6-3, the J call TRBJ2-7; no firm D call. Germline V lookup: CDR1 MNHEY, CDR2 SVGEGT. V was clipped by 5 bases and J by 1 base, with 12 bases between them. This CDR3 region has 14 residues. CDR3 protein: CASSKDGFSYEQYF. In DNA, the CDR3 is TGTGCCAGCAGTAAGGACGGATTTTCCTACGAGCAGTACTTC.

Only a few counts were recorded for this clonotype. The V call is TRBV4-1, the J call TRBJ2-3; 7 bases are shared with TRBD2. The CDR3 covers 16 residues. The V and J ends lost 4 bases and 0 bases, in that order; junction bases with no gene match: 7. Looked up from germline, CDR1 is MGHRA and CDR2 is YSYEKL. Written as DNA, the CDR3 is TGCGCCAGCAGCCCCGGGACTATCTCAAGCACAGATACGCAGTATTTT. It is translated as CASSPGTISSTDTQYF.

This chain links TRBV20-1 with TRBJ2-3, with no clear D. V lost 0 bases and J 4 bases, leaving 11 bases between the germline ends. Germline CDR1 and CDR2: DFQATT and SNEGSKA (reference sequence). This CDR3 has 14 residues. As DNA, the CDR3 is TGCAGTGCTAGAGATCCTGCGCCCCCAGATACGCAGTATTTT. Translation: CSARDPAPPDTQYF.

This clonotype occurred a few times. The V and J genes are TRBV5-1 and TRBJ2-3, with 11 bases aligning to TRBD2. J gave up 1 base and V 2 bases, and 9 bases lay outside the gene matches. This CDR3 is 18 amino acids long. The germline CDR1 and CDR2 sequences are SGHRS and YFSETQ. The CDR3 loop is CASSFVVAGGPGTDTQYF. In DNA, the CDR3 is TGCGCCAGCAGCTTTGTGGTAGCGGGAGGGCCGGGCACAGATACGCAGTATTTT.

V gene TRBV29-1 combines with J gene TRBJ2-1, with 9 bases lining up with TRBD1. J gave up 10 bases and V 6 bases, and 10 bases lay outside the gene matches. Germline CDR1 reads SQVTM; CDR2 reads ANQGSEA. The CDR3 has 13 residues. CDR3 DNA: TGCAGCGTAAACGCACTCGGACAGGGGGAGCAGTTCTTC. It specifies CSVNALGQGEQFF.